Only one count was recorded for the clone carrying this TCR beta chain. The antigen is not known. PCR used 60 Vbeta primers and 13 Jbeta primers. Clones were read by immunoSEQ multiplex PCR, and TCRdb kept only the in-frame ones, dropping some. Here the sample spans approximately 150,000 clones, about 80% being singletons. This entry belongs to a study of cytomegalovirus exposure and HLA in healthy donors. V was cut by 6 bases and J by 2 bases, with 9 bases left in between. The CDR3 is made up of 13 amino acids. Germline V lookup: CDR1 MNHEY, CDR2 SVGAGI. Findings of the study overall: It has been reported that TCR beta sequences accurately predicted the HLA-A and HLA-B alleles of most subjects.

The sequencing input was PBMCs. The TCR originated in a woman in her forties or fifties in good health and CMV-seronegative. The chain links TRBV6-5 to TRBJ2-3; D uncertain. The CDR3 coding sequence is TGTGCCAGCAGCACATCGTTCACAGATACGCAGTATTTT. Its translation is CASSTSFTDTQYF.